The 32 T cell receptor beta chains below were found in one sample sequenced in a study of tumor-infiltrating lymphocytes in localized non-small cell lung cancer. The repertoire was sequenced with immunoSEQ multiplex PCR; TCRdb's copy has only in-frame clones and lacks some. The sample consists of around 25,000 clones, about two thirds of them appearing once. Specimen: lung tumor tissue. The source is a human donor with non-small cell lung cancer.

This chain links TRBV4-3 with TRBJ1-3; D call uncertain. Trimming removed 0 bases from V and 4 bases from J, with 10 bases in between. Germline CDR1 is LGHNA and CDR2 is YSLEER. The CDR3 consists of 15 residues. This CDR3 reads CASSQDPVTGNTIYF. The CDR3 DNA follows: TGCGCCAGCAGCCAAGATCCGGTAACCGGAAACACCATATATTTT.

The rearrangement uses TRBV5-5 and TRBJ1-1, with a weak D call TRBD1 (5 bases). V was clipped by 0 bases and J by 4 bases, with 10 bases between them. This CDR3 is 14 amino acids long. The germline gives CDR1 SGHKS, CDR2 YYEKEE (reference sequence). CDR3 DNA sequence: TGTGCCAGCAGCTTGGGGGGGGTGTTCACTGAAGCTTTCTTT. Its translation: CASSLGGVFTEAFF.

This chain connects TRBV5-1 to TRBJ2-3; 11 nucleotides line up with TRBD2. Germline V CDR1 and CDR2: SGHRS, YFSETQ. J gave up 6 bases and V 0 bases, and 6 bases lay outside the gene matches. The CDR3 has 16 amino acids. The CDR3 DNA sequence: TGCGCCAGCAGCTTGGAACTAGCGGGGGTCGCGGATACGCAGTATTTT. This translates into CASSLELAGVADTQYF. The variable domain in full, with the rest retrieved from reference TRBV5-1 and TRBJ2-3, is KAGVTQTPRYLIKTRGQQVTLSCSPISGHRSVSWYQQTPGQGLQFLFEYFSETQRNKGNFPGRFSGRQFSNSRSEMNVSTLELGDSALYLCASSLELAGVADTQYFGPGTRLTVL.

This chain joins TRBV18 and TRBJ2-5; TRBD1 aligns across 7 bases. There are 15 residues in the CDR3. Germline CDR1 KGHSH, CDR2 LQKENI. V lost 5 bases, J lost 6 bases, and 12 bases stayed unmatched. CDR3 nucleotide sequence: TGTGCCAGCTCAAACTTCCAGGACAGGAGGCAGACCCAGTACTTC. Residues: CASSNFQDRRQTQYF.

This sequence joins TRBV6-6 and TRBJ1-6, with 9 bases that match TRBD1. Unmatched junction bases numbered 6, after V lost 4 bases and J lost 5 bases. Germline CDR1 reads MNHNY; CDR2 reads SVGAGI (reference sequence). This CDR3 is 16 amino acids long. Here the CDR3 reads CASSSRQGVDNSPLHF. The CDR3 region has the DNA TGTGCCAGCAGTTCCAGACAGGGGGTAGATAATTCACCCCTCCACTTT.

J is TRBJ2-2 and V is TRBV6-5, with 8 bases identical to TRBD1. The CDR3 is made up of 15 amino acids. Looked up from germline, CDR1 is MNHEY and CDR2 is SVGAGI. With 6 bases clipped from V and 0 bases from J, the junction kept 3 bases outside the gene matches. This CDR3 is CASSLQGANTGELFF. The CDR3 nucleotides are TGTGCCAGCAGCCTACAGGGGGCGAACACCGGGGAGCTGTTTTTT.

CDR3 nucleotides: TGTGCCAGCAGCGTAGATTCAGGGAATTCACCCCTCCACTTT. Residues: CASSVDSGNSPLHF. The V and J genes are TRBV9 and TRBJ1-6, with D tentatively TRBD1 (5 bases). This CDR3 region has 14 residues. The germline CDR1 and CDR2 sequences are SGDLS and YYNGEE. With 0 bases removed from V and 7 bases from J, the gap between germline ends came to 8 bases.

V is TRBV10-3 and J is TRBJ1-3; D not certain. The germline gives CDR1 ENHRY, CDR2 SYGVKD. Trimming removed 1 base at V and 1 base at J, with 11 bases between. The CDR3 is made up of 16 amino acids. CDR3: CAISELGLKSGNTIYF. The DNA of the CDR3 is TGTGCCATCAGTGAGTTAGGGTTGAAATCTGGAAACACCATATATTTT.

The sample holds a few counts of this clone. J is TRBJ1-2 and V is TRBV10-2; no clear D gene. The length of the CDR3 is 11 residues. Trimming removed 7 bases from V and 8 bases from J, with 11 bases in between. Looked up from germline, CDR1 is WSHSY and CDR2 is SAAADI. CDR3 sequence: CASTEGGGYTF. The CDR3, as DNA: TGCGCCAGCACCGAGGGAGGCGGCTACACCTTC.

The genes are TRBV6-5 and TRBJ1-2; 10 bases fit TRBD1. This CDR3 is built from 14 residues. V was pared by 0 bases and J by 7 bases, with 2 bases of the junction left unmatched. CDR1 and CDR2 from the germline V gene are MNHEY and SVGAGI. CDR3 nucleotides: TGTGCCAGCAGTTACTCCCGGGACAGGGGTGGCTACACCTTC. It codes for CASSYSRDRGGYTF.

The genes are TRBV5-5 and TRBJ2-7, with 8 bases lining up with TRBD2. V lost 6 bases to trimming and J lost 1 base; unmatched junction nucleotides: 9. The CDR3 has 15 residues. The germline gives CDR1 SGHKS, CDR2 YYEKEE (reference sequence). Here the CDR3 DNA reads TGTGCCAGCACCCAAAGGGCGGGGGGATCCTACGAGCAGTACTTC. Protein: CASTQRAGGSYEQYF. Complete variable domain (other parts from reference TRBV5-5 and TRBJ2-7): DAGVTQSPTHLIKTRGQQVTLRCSPISGHKSVSWYQQVLGQGPQFIFQYYEKEERGRGNFPDRFSARQFPNYSSELNVNALLLGDSALYLCASTQRAGGSYEQYFGPGTRLTVT.

As concerns this clone: Other DNA sequences in this sample translate to the same CDR3. The J gene is TRBJ1-2, the V gene TRBV10-3; D is unclear. The germline CDR1 and CDR2 sequences are ENHRY and SYGVKD. Trimming stripped 3 bases from V and 2 bases from J, with 4 bases between. The CDR3 consists of 12 residues. The CDR3 spells CAISDGNYGYTF. In DNA, the CDR3 is TGTGCCATCAGTGACGGGAACTATGGCTACACCTTC.

The gene calls are TRBV10-3 and TRBJ2-2; D possibly uses TRBD1 or TRBD2 (7 bases each). With 5 bases removed from V and 7 bases from J, the gap between germline ends came to 17 bases. Looked up from germline, CDR1 is ENHRY and CDR2 is SYGVKD. The CDR3 consists of 15 residues. The CDR3 spells CAISHLGGGNGELFF. The CDR3 DNA is TGTGCCATCAGTCACCTGGGAGGGGGCAACGGGGAGCTGTTTTTT.

V usage is TRBV18 and J usage is TRBJ2-6, with a possible D match to TRBD1 (5 bases). The CDR3 is 15 residues long. Germline CDR1 KGHSH, CDR2 LQKENI. The V gene lost 5 bases and the J gene lost 0 bases, with 8 bases spanning the gap. CDR3 nucleotides: TGTGCCAGCTCAGCTCAGGGCTCTGGGGCCAACGTCCTGACTTTC. It encodes CASSAQGSGANVLTF.

J is TRBJ2-3 and V is TRBV7-2, with 7 bases lining up with TRBD1. Trimming cost V 6 bases and J 6 bases; bases outside gene matches: 12. The CDR3 length is 15 residues. Germline values: CDR1 SGHTA, CDR2 FQGNSA. CDR3 in DNA: TGTGCCAGCAGAAACAGGGGAAACGGTCGGGATACGCAGTATTTT. It encodes CASRNRGNGRDTQYF.

This clone appeared once. The chain employs TRBV15 and TRBJ1-2; D is unresolved. From germline, CDR1 is LNHNV and CDR2 YYDKDF (reference sequence). The CDR3 covers 12 residues. Trimming removed 0 bases from V and 4 bases from J, with 3 bases in between. In DNA form, the CDR3 reads TGTGCCACCAGCAGAGATGGCTATGGCTACACCTTC. It yields the protein CATSRDGYGYTF.

This chain connects TRBV5-4 to TRBJ2-2; D gene uncertain. The germline gives CDR1 SGHNT, CDR2 YYREEE (reference sequence). The CDR3 length is 14 residues. V lost 0 bases and J 4 bases, leaving 7 bases between the germline ends. CDR3 DNA: TGTGCCAGCAGCTTGGTGGATGCCACCGGGGAGCTGTTTTTT. Protein: CASSLVDATGELFF.

The chain has TRBV9 and TRBJ1-1, with 12 positions matching TRBD1. J lost 2 bases, V lost 3 bases, and 8 bases had no gene match. Germline loops: CDR1 SGDLS, CDR2 YYNGEE. This CDR3 has 17 amino acids. CDR3 sequence reads: CASSARGGTGGNTEAFF. The CDR3 DNA is TGTGCCAGCAGCGCCAGAGGTGGGACAGGGGGCAACACTGAAGCTTTCTTT.

This rearrangement joins TRBV7-2 to TRBJ2-1; possibly TRBD1 for D (5 bases). Germline lookup yields CDR1 SGHTA and CDR2 FQGNSA. The CDR3 has 14 residues. The V end lost 5 bases, the J end lost 6 bases, and 14 bases lay between the germline ends. This chain's CDR3 is CASSVHQGPNEQFF. The CDR3 DNA is TGTGCCAGCAGCGTTCACCAGGGTCCCAATGAGCAGTTCTTC.

This clone appeared a few times. The chain links TRBV29-1 to TRBJ1-1; possibly TRBD1 for D (6 bases). Germline CDR1 SQVTM, CDR2 ANQGSEA. The V end was cut by 3 bases, the J end by 0 bases, with 11 bases between. The length of the CDR3 is 14 residues. The CDR3 DNA is TGCAGCGTTGAGCGAGGGGGTATGAACACTGAAGCTTTCTTT. Translation gives CSVERGGMNTEAFF.

Judged by abundance, this clone is medium-sized. The chain combines TRBV6-6 with TRBJ2-1; D possibly corresponds to TRBD1 (6 bases). V dropped 7 bases and J dropped 10 bases, with 14 bases sitting between them. The CDR3 covers 12 residues. Per the germline V gene, CDR1 is MNHNY and CDR2 is SVGAGI (reference sequence). The CDR3 protein is CASNLGQTEQFF. CDR3 bases: TGTGCCAGCAATCTGGGACAAACGGAGCAGTTCTTC.

This chain uses TRBV6-6 with TRBJ1-5; tentatively, D is TRBD1 (6 bases). This CDR3 is built from 13 residues. Germline lookup yields CDR1 MNHNY and CDR2 SVGAGI (reference sequence). V gave up 6 bases and J gave up 4 bases, with 10 bases separating them. The CDR3 DNA sequence: TGTGCCAGCAGCCAACAGGGAAATCAGCCCCAGCATTTT. This sequence encodes CASSQQGNQPQHF.

This clone showed up just once. The chain carries TRBV12-5 and TRBJ2-7; TRBD2 aligns across 10 bases. This CDR3 is built from 13 residues. Germline CDR1 and CDR2: LGHNT and FRNRAP. Trimming cost V 8 bases and J 9 bases; bases outside gene matches: 10. In DNA, the CDR3 is TGTGCTAGTAGACTAGCGGGTTCTCTCGGGCAGTACTTC. Encoded protein: CASRLAGSLGQYF.

J is TRBJ2-5 and V is TRBV6-1; D gene ambiguous. V lost 2 bases, J lost 1 base, and 11 bases lay in between. The V gene's germline CDR1 is MNHNS and CDR2 SASEGT. The CDR3 covers 15 residues. CDR3 in DNA: TGTGCCAGCAGTGAAAGGAAACTACTCCAAGAGACCCAGTACTTC. Its protein product is CASSERKLLQETQYF.

J is TRBJ2-1 and V is TRBV9; 10 bases match TRBD1. Germline assignment: CDR1 SGDLS and CDR2 YYNGEE. The junction had 9 bases not matched to a gene; V was cut back by 4 bases and J by 8 bases. CDR3 length: 15 residues. In DNA, the CDR3 is TGTGCCAGCAGCCCGCGGACAGGGGGGAAGGATGAGCAGTTCTTC. Translated: CASSPRTGGKDEQFF.

V gene TRBV11-3 combines with J gene TRBJ1-1; D ambiguous. The CDR3 runs 14 residues. CDR1 SGHNT and CDR2 YENEEA come from the germline V gene. V lost 4 bases and J lost 1, with 10 bases in between. In nucleotides, the CDR3 is TGTGCCAGCAGCTATACAGCGACGAACACTGAAGCTTTCTTT. This sequence encodes CASSYTATNTEAFF. Full variable domain (missing parts from reference TRBV11-3 and TRBJ1-1): EAGVVQSPRYKIIEKKQPVAFWCNPISGHNTLYWYLQNLGQGPELLIRYENEEAVDDSQLPKDRFSAERLKGVDSTLKIQPAELGDSAVYLCASSYTATNTEAFFGQGTRLTVV.

The chain employs TRBV10-3 and TRBJ1-2; 7 bases are shared with TRBD1. J lost 2 bases, V lost 3 bases, and 6 bases had no gene match. Germline CDR1 reads ENHRY; CDR2 reads SYGVKD. The CDR3 is 15 amino acids. DNA of the CDR3: TGTGCCATCAGTGAATTATTGGACAGGAACTATGGCTACACCTTC. Protein product: CAISELLDRNYGYTF.

The chain combines TRBV25-1 with TRBJ1-2; D gene ambiguous. The germline V gene encodes CDR1 MGHDK and CDR2 SYGVNS. The CDR3 runs 12 residues. Trimming removed 8 bases from V and 8 bases from J, with 15 bases in between. CDR3 region: CASLTSSLGYTF. The CDR3 DNA follows: TGTGCCAGCTTGACATCTTCTTTGGGCTACACCTTC.

This chain connects TRBV15 to TRBJ2-1; D is possibly TRBD2 (5 bases). Trimming pared 0 bases from V and 3 bases from J, leaving 12 bases between. Looked up from germline, CDR1 is LNHNV and CDR2 is YYDKDF (reference sequence). CDR3 size: 16 residues. The CDR3 loop reads CATSRDPRAGYNEQFF. CDR3 nucleotide sequence: TGTGCCACCAGCAGAGATCCTCGGGCGGGCTACAATGAGCAGTTCTTC.

This clone was observed a handful of times. J is TRBJ1-1 and V is TRBV29-1; 12 positions match TRBD1. Germline loops: CDR1 SQVTM, CDR2 ANQGSEA. This CDR3 is 13 amino acids long. V gave up 3 bases and J gave up 5 bases; unmatched junction bases: 1. This CDR3 is CSVEGQGATEAFF. The CDR3 DNA sequence: TGCAGCGTTGAGGGACAGGGGGCGACTGAAGCTTTCTTT.

The chain employs TRBV10-3 and TRBJ2-7, with D unresolved. Germline V lookup: CDR1 ENHRY, CDR2 SYGVKD. The V end was cut by 0 bases, the J end by 0 bases, with 9 bases between. There are 15 residues in the CDR3. The CDR3, as DNA: TGTGCCATCAGTGAGTCCGCGATAAGCTCCTACGAGCAGTACTTC. Its protein is CAISESAISSYEQYF.

This clone was counted a few times. The V call is TRBV5-6, the J call TRBJ2-2; TRBD2 aligns across 8 bases. The V segment lost 3 bases and the J segment 3 bases; nucleotides outside the gene matches: 7. The germline CDR1 and CDR2 sequences are SGHDT and YYEEEE. The CDR3 contains 16 residues. CDR3 nucleotides: TGTGCCAGCAGCTATCTTAGCGGGGCAGACACCGGGGAGCTGTTTTTT. This translates into CASSYLSGADTGELFF.